This TCR beta chain was profiled in a study of cytomegalovirus exposure and HLA in healthy donors. Study-wide results and caveats: Common viral pathogens were later found to be apparently linked to several of the most significant clusters. Available immune exposure information covered CMV serostatus only. Among donors in an Asian-associated ancestry cluster, a later analysis reportedly found fewer N-insertions than the approximately 700-donor mean.

CDR3 length: 13 residues. Germline lookup yields CDR1 SGHNT and CDR2 YYREEE (reference sequence). Trimming stripped 2 bases from V and 0 bases from J, with 5 bases between. With regard to this clone: Its specificity is unknown.

The primer mix had 60 Vbeta and 13 Jbeta primers. Produced via immunoSEQ multiplex PCR; TCRdb's table is partial and in-frame only. The data show 190,000 or so clones, more than 65% seen once. The gene calls are TRBV5-4 and TRBJ2-5; D not certain. This sequence was found in a girl aged 10-17 years in good health and CMV-seropositive. The specimen sequenced was PBMCs. This chain's CDR3 is CASSFANQETQYF. In DNA form, the CDR3 reads TGTGCCAGCAGCTTCGCGAACCAAGAGACCCAGTACTTC.